This is a list of T cell receptor beta chains from one sample in a study of ipilimumab plus nivolumab after autologous stem cell transplantation. Sequencing was performed with immunoSEQ multiplex PCR; in TCRdb, only in-frame clones are kept and a portion is missing. The data contain fewer than 20,000 clones, approximately 81% of them seen just once; the ten biggest clones take up roughly 23%. The sequenced sample was PBMCs, obtained in a trial of ipilimumab plus nivolumab as post-transplant consolidation. These receptors were taken from a male donor with diffuse large B-cell lymphoma. Both conserved end residues are part of each CDR3. A D gene is named only where the DNA matches it firmly. Not all rows give a size; the values are once, few, many and, for expanded clones, a class.

>TRBJ2-1|TRBD1|TRBV7-3|NA
CASSQTGDSNEQFF
TGTGCCAGCAGCCAAACAGGGGACAGCAATGAGCAGTTCTTC
>TRBJ2-3|NA|TRBV5-4|NA
CASSPPGAGDTQYF
TGTGCCAGCAGCCCCCCGGGGGCCGGAGATACGCAGTATTTT
>TRBJ1-3|TRBD1|TRBV5-6|NA
CASSLPTGAGNTIYF
TGTGCCAGCAGCCTACCAACAGGGGCTGGAAACACCATATATTTT
>TRBJ2-2|NA|TRBV9|NA
CASSVGTKTGSTGELFF
TGTGCCAGCAGCGTCGGTACGAAGACAGGAAGTACCGGGGAGCTGTTTTTT
>TRBJ1-2|TRBD1|TRBV18|NA
CASSPGQGGYYGYTF
TGTGCCAGCTCACCAGGACAGGGAGGTTACTATGGCTACACCTTC
>TRBJ2-2|TRBD1|TRBV6-4|NA
CASYGTGTNTGELFF
TGTGCCAGCTATGGGACAGGGACAAACACCGGGGAGCTGTTTTTT
>TRBJ1-6|NA|TRBV6-5|NA
CASSSQVGGVSPLHF
TGTGCCAGCAGTTCCCAGGTAGGAGGGGTTTCACCCCTCCACTTT
>TRBJ1-2|TRBD1|TRBV5-6|NA
CASSPRNRGGYTF
TGTGCCAGCAGCCCCCGGAACAGGGGTGGCTACACCTTC
>TRBJ2-7|TRBD1|TRBV5-4|once
CASSPGQGNEQYF
TGTGCCAGCAGCCCGGGACAGGGGAACGAGCAGTACTTC
>TRBJ1-3|TRBD1|TRBV6-7|NA
CASSFSGPRDSYSGNTIYF
TGTGCCAGCAGTTTCTCCGGCCCGCGGGACAGCTACTCTGGAAACACCATATATTTT
>TRBJ1-1|NA|TRBV7-6|NA
CASSQAVGGNTEAFF
TGTGCCAGCAGCCAAGCGGTGGGGGGCAACACTGAAGCTTTCTTT
>TRBJ2-3|TRBD2|TRBV25-1|once
CASSPRGGNGGTQYF
TGTGCCAGCAGCCCGCGGGGGGGCAATGGAGGTACGCAGTATTTT
>TRBJ1-2|NA|TRBV4-3|NA
CASSQGFSIRTENLNYGYTF
TGCGCCAGCAGCCAAGGTTTTTCCATCCGGACAGAAAATCTTAACTATGGCTACACCTTC
>TRBJ2-2|NA|TRBV5-1|NA
CASSLLASESGELFF
TGCGCCAGCAGCCTTCTAGCGTCTGAGTCCGGGGAGCTGTTTTTT
>TRBJ2-3|NA|TRBV28|NA
CASTPAGGTDTQYF
TGTGCCAGCACGCCAGCCGGAGGCACAGATACGCAGTATTTT
>TRBJ1-5|NA|TRBV19|NA
CASSIVLQPQHF
TGTGCCAGTAGTATAGTACTCCAGCCCCAGCATTTT
>TRBJ2-6|NA|TRBV7-2|NA
CASSSSPLNSGANVLTF
TGTGCCAGCAGCTCCTCGCCACTTAACTCTGGGGCCAACGTCCTGACTTTC
>TRBJ2-7|TRBD1|TRBV5-1|NA
CASSETGTGRYYEQYF
TGCGCCAGCAGCGAGACCGGGACAGGGCGTTATTACGAGCAGTACTTC
>TRBJ2-3|TRBD2|TRBV9|NA
CASSEGLAGGLADTQYF
TGTGCCAGCAGCGAGGGACTAGCGGGGGGGCTCGCAGATACGCAGTATTTT
>TRBJ2-7|TRBD1|TRBV18|NA
CASSPTTGEPYEQYF
TGTGCCAGCTCACCTACAACAGGGGAACCCTACGAGCAGTACTTC
>TRBJ1-5|NA|TRBV19|NA
CASSIVRGSNQPQHF
TGTGCCAGTAGTATAGTGCGGGGGAGCAATCAGCCCCAGCATTTT
>TRBJ2-2|NA|TRBV7-2|NA
CASSTYRPDTGELFF
TGTGCCAGCAGCACCTATCGACCAGACACCGGGGAGCTGTTTTTT
>TRBJ1-2|NA|TRBV6-6|NA
CASLGGLYGYTF
TGTGCCAGCTTGGGGGGTCTGTATGGCTACACCTTC
>TRBJ1-5|TRBD1|TRBV6-6|NA
CASSPRGFQPQHF
TGTGCCAGCAGCCCCAGGGGGTTTCAGCCCCAGCATTTT
>TRBJ2-5|TRBD1|TRBV6-5|NA
CASSPPGQGTETQYF
TGTGCCAGCAGTCCCCCGGGACAGGGGACGGAGACCCAGTACTTC
>TRBJ2-3|NA|TRBV28|NA
CASSFVRGRTDTQYF
TGTGCCAGCAGTTTCGTCCGGGGGCGGACAGATACGCAGTATTTT
>TRBJ2-5|TRBD2|TRBV7-8|NA
CASSNRGGQETQYF
TGTGCCAGCAGCAATCGGGGGGGGCAAGAGACCCAGTACTTC
>TRBJ1-6|NA|TRBV6-5|NA
CASSYSTTVNSPLHF
TGTGCCAGCAGTTACTCGACGACGGTCAATTCACCCCTCCACTTT
>TRBJ1-6|NA|TRBV7-6|NA
CASSLDASSYNSPLHF
TGTGCCAGCAGCTTAGATGCCAGCTCCTATAATTCACCCCTCCACTTT
>TRBJ1-2|TRBD1|TRBV19|NA
CASSRDRDARPYGYTF
TGTGCCAGTTCCCGGGACAGGGACGCCCGCCCCTATGGCTACACCTTC
>TRBJ1-6|TRBD1|TRBV5-1|once
CASSLGTGREISYNSPLHF
TGCGCCAGCAGCTTGGGGACAGGGAGAGAAATCTCCTATAATTCACCCCTCCACTTT
>TRBJ1-1|NA|TRBV30|NA
CAWSEGSMNTEAFF
TGTGCCTGGAGTGAGGGCAGTATGAACACTGAAGCTTTCTTT
>TRBJ1-2|TRBD1|TRBV10-3|NA
CAMRDRGNIYGYTF
TGTGCCATGAGGGACAGGGGGAACATCTATGGCTACACCTTC
>TRBJ2-1|NA|TRBV18|NA
CASSPPRVRALLSSYNEQFF
TGTGCCAGCTCACCACCGAGGGTCCGAGCTCTCCTAAGCTCCTACAATGAGCAGTTCTTC
>TRBJ1-2|TRBD1|TRBV7-9|NA
CASTAVDRDYGYTF
TGTGCCAGCACCGCGGTCGACAGGGACTATGGCTACACCTTC
>TRBJ2-3|NA|TRBV18|NA
CASARGLVFADTQYF
TGTGCCAGCGCCCGCGGTCTTGTCTTCGCAGATACGCAGTATTTT
>TRBJ1-1|NA|TRBV5-1|NA
CASSGITAGLAEAFF
TGCGCCAGCAGCGGGATCACGGCGGGGCTCGCTGAAGCTTTCTTT
>TRBJ1-1|TRBD1|TRBV5-4|NA
CASTKGARDTEAFF
TGTGCCAGCACCAAGGGGGCGCGGGACACTGAAGCTTTCTTT
>TRBJ1-5|NA|TRBV6-5|NA
CASSSRLPNQPQHF
TGTGCCAGCAGCTCAAGACTGCCCAATCAGCCCCAGCATTTT
>TRBJ1-2|NA|TRBV19|once
CARTRGRGGGGYTF
TGTGCCAGGACCCGGGGGCGGGGCGGGGGTGGCTACACCTTC
>TRBJ1-4|NA|TRBV28|NA
CASRLGATNEKLFF
TGTGCCAGCAGACTAGGTGCAACTAATGAAAAACTGTTTTTT
>TRBJ2-7|TRBD1|TRBV13|NA
CASSPGTGGSYEQYF
TGTGCCAGCAGCCCCGGGACAGGGGGCTCCTACGAGCAGTACTTC
>TRBJ1-5|TRBD1|TRBV5-5|NA
CASSDARQGDNQPQHF
TGTGCCAGCAGCGACGCTCGACAGGGAGACAATCAGCCCCAGCATTTT
>TRBJ2-1|TRBD2|TRBV19|NA
CASTHSGGEQFF
TGTGCCAGTACCCATAGCGGGGGGGAGCAGTTCTTC
>TRBJ2-5|NA|TRBV15|NA
CATSRGGTDIRETQYF
TGTGCCACCAGCAGAGGAGGGACTGATATAAGGGAGACCCAGTACTTC
>TRBJ2-1|NA|TRBV7-2|NA
CASSLTSANEQFF
TGTGCCAGCAGCCTGACTAGTGCGAATGAGCAGTTCTTC